These 27 T cell receptor beta chains were sequenced from one sample in a study of regulatory T cells in long-lasting Graves disease. With iRepertoire HTBI primers and Arm-PCR of CDR3 regions, TCR beta libraries were built. In TCRdb, the multiplex PCR reads were re-called with MiXCR into one record per CDR3 protein. Altogether about 620,000 distinct CDR3 sequences are present, under 20% being singletons, with the ten largest covering around 19%. Time point here: newly diagnosed GD, antithyroid drugs for less than 3 months. PBMCs were the source of the RNA used for TCR sequencing. This sample also belongs to another study, concerning T cells in Graves' hyperthyroidism and ophthalmopathy.

The sequenced sample was peripheral blood mononuclear cells (PBMCs), obtained at new diagnosis, from a patient treated with antithyroid drugs. These receptors came from a woman in her 30s with Graves disease.

This clonotype has at least ten counts. The V call is TRBV24-1, the J call TRBJ2-5; 7 bases agree with TRBD2. Germline CDR1 is KGHDR and CDR2 is SFDVKD. J gave up 4 bases and V 1 base, and 2 bases lay outside the gene matches. This CDR3 has 14 amino acids. CDR3 loop: CATSDFGGGETQYF. As DNA, the CDR3 is TGTGCCACCAGTGATTTTGGGGGGGGAGAGACCCAGTACTTC.

This clonotype was picked up many times. A read error may account for a junction end that differs from germline. This chain joins TRBV6-1 and TRBJ2-2; the D gene is possibly TRBD2 (5 bases). The CDR3 has 15 amino acids. CDR1 is MNHNS, CDR2 SASEGT, per germline. CDR3 residues: CASREAASKAGELFF. CDR3 in DNA: TGTGCCAGCAGGGAAGCGGCCTCCAAGGCTGGGGAGCTGTTTTTT.

The chain carries TRBV5-1 and TRBJ2-1, with TRBD2 as a possible D gene (5 bases). CDR3 length: 16 amino acids. Germline lookup yields CDR1 SGHRS and CDR2 YFSETQ. Trimming stripped 4 bases from V and 0 bases from J, with 14 bases between. CDR3 DNA sequence: TGCGCCAGCAGCGCGGACGGTGGGAGCTCCTACAATGAGCAGTTCTTC. This translates into CASSADGGSSYNEQFF. The full variable domain, in which reference TRBV5-1 and TRBJ2-1 provide the parts outside the CDR3, is KAGVTQTPRYLIKTRGQQVTLSCSPISGHRSVSWYQQTPGQGLQFLFEYFSETQRNKGNFPGRFSGRQFSNSRSEMNVSTLELGDSALYLCASSADGGSSYNEQFFGPGTRLTVL.

This clonotype appeared many times. The CDR3 protein is CASSQDKGGSTEAFF. CDR3 DNA: TGTGCCAGCAGCCAAGATAAGGGGGGTAGCACTGAAGCTTTCTTT. This chain connects TRBV3-1 to TRBJ1-1, with a tentative D call TRBD1 (6 bases). The germline gives CDR1 LGHDT, CDR2 YNNKEL (reference sequence). The CDR3 totals 15 residues. Trimming removed 0 bases at V and 4 bases at J, with 12 bases between.

This clonotype was counted at least ten times. The chain is built from TRBV28 and TRBJ1-1; the D gene is possibly TRBD1 (6 bases). Germline-derived CDR1 and CDR2 are MDHEN and SYDVKM. Trimming took 5 bases from V and 6 from J, leaving 16 bases between them. The CDR3 has 14 amino acids. DNA for the CDR3: TGTGCCAGCAGTCTGATTAGACAGGCCCCTGAAGCTTTCTTT. Translating it yields CASSLIRQAPEAFF. Looking up the rest from reference TRBV28 and TRBJ1-1 gives the full variable domain: DVKVTQSSRYLVKRTGEKVFLECVQDMDHENMFWYRQDPGLGLRLIYFSYDVKMKEKGDIPEGYSVSREKKERFSLILESASTNQTSMYLCASSLIRQAPEAFFGQGTRLTVV.

This clonotype has a handful of counts. The gene calls are TRBV19 and TRBJ2-4; tentatively, D is TRBD2 (6 bases). V lost 5 bases and J lost 3, with 14 bases in between. Germline-derived CDR1 and CDR2 are LNHDA and SQIVND (reference sequence). The CDR3 totals 15 residues. The CDR3 here is CASSSKEGGKNIQYF. The CDR3 DNA follows: TGTGCCAGTAGTTCCAAGGAGGGTGGCAAAAACATTCAGTACTTC. The full variable domain, with the rest looked up from reference TRBV19 and TRBJ2-4, is DGGITQSPKYLFRKEGQNVTLSCEQNLNHDAMYWYRQDPGQGLRLIYYSQIVNDFQKGDIAEGYSVSREKKESFPLTVTSAQKNPTAFYLCASSSKEGGKNIQYFGAGTRLSVL.

The gene calls are TRBV2 and TRBJ2-7; D gene unclear. Between the trimmed V and J ends, which lost 4 bases and 1 base, there was a span of 11 bases. CDR3 length equals 14 residues. Germline assignment: CDR1 SNHLY and CDR2 FYNNEI. The CDR3, as DNA: TGTGCCAGCAGTGCGGAAGGTGGGTCCTACGAGCAGTACTTC. Amino acid sequence: CASSAEGGSYEQYF.

The chain recombines TRBV18 with TRBJ2-1, with 10 bases that match TRBD2. The V segment lost 5 bases and the J segment 4 bases; nucleotides outside the gene matches: 8. The CDR3 runs 16 residues. Germline assignment: CDR1 KGHSH and CDR2 LQKENI. The CDR3 loop is CASSGLQREGYNEQFF. The DNA of the CDR3 is TGTGCCAGCTCAGGACTCCAGCGGGAGGGTTACAATGAGCAGTTCTTC.

The gene calls are TRBV2 and TRBJ1-3; D is undetermined. Germline V gene sequence: CDR1 SNHLY, CDR2 FYNNEI. Trimming removed 5 bases at V and 2 bases at J, with 10 bases between. The CDR3 consists of 14 residues. The CDR3 region has the DNA TGTGCCAGCAGTCAATACGCAACTGGAAACACCATATATTTT. Translation gives CASSQYATGNTIYF.

This clonotype was recorded at least ten times. The J gene is TRBJ2-7, the V gene TRBV2; D uncertain. The CDR3 totals 13 residues. Germline CDR1 is SNHLY and CDR2 is FYNNEI. V was pared by 3 bases and J by 1 base, with 7 bases between. The CDR3 DNA is TGTGCCAGCAGTGAGGTTACATCCTACGAGCAGTACTTC. This sequence encodes CASSEVTSYEQYF.

The V call is TRBV28, the J call TRBJ2-4, with D tentatively TRBD2 (5 bases). Germline CDR1 MDHEN, CDR2 SYDVKM. The CDR3 is 24 amino acids. Trimming removed 1 base from V and 0 bases from J, with 34 bases in between. The DNA for the CDR3 is TGTGCCAGCAGTTTATCCGACCTACCGGACTTAAATAGCAACCGAGCTGAAGCCAAAAACATTCAGTACTTC. It yields the protein CASSLSDLPDLNSNRAEAKNIQYF.

This clonotype was observed a handful of times. The CDR3 loop reads CASSPLPWIEQYF. The DNA of the CDR3 is TGTGCCAGCTCACCCTTACCCTGGATTGAGCAGTACTTC. The rearrangement links TRBV18 to TRBJ2-7; D remains ambiguous. In germline, CDR1 is KGHSH, CDR2 LQKENI. V was pared by 3 bases and J by 7 bases, with 13 bases between. CDR3 size: 13 residues.

Ten or more counts support this clonotype. The CDR3 DNA reads TGTGCCAGCAGTGAAGACAGAAACAAGGGGGCTTTCTTT. Encoded protein: CASSEDRNKGAFF. V gene TRBV6-1 combines with J gene TRBJ1-1; possibly TRBD1 for D (5 bases). Per germline, CDR1 MNHNS and CDR2 SASEGT. CDR3 length: 13 amino acids. V was shortened by 1 base and J by 11 bases, with 14 bases between the two germline ends.

This clonotype showed up just a few times. The chain combines TRBV28 with TRBJ1-4; perhaps TRBD1 as D (5 bases). Germline values: CDR1 MDHEN, CDR2 SYDVKM. The length of the CDR3 is 14 residues. Trimming removed 6 bases at V and 7 bases at J, with 15 bases between. CDR3 amino acids: CASRWGGSGEKLFF. The CDR3 DNA follows: TGTGCCAGCAGGTGGGGGGGAAGCGGTGAAAAACTGTTTTTT.

The rearrangement uses TRBV4-1 and TRBJ2-3; 9 nucleotides agree with TRBD2. This CDR3 is 16 amino acids long. Germline assignment: CDR1 MGHRA and CDR2 YSYEKL. The trim removed 0 bases at V and 6 bases at J, leaving 7 bases unmatched. In nucleotides, the CDR3 is TGCGCCAGCAGCCAAGATCGTGGGACTAGCAGTGATACGCAGTATTTT. Translated, it gives CASSQDRGTSSDTQYF.

This clonotype appeared once. This may arise from a read error, as a much more abundant clone is one base away. The rearrangement links TRBV7-3 to TRBJ2-3; D may correspond to TRBD1 or TRBD2 (6 bases each). Trimming removed 1 base at V and 4 bases at J, with 18 bases between. This CDR3 contains 17 residues. Germline V gives CDR1 SGHTA, CDR2 FQGTGA. CDR3 DNA sequence: TGTGCCAGCAGCTTAAGATTTTCGGGGGCGACTGCAGATACGCAGTATTTT. This gives the protein CASSLRFSGATADTQYF.

The chain uses TRBV18 and TRBJ2-6; maybe TRBD1 (5 bases). The V end lost 3 bases, the J end lost 1 base, and 10 bases lay between the germline ends. The CDR3 loop spans 16 amino acids. From germline, CDR1 is KGHSH and CDR2 LQKENI. As DNA, the CDR3 is TGTGCCAGCTCACCCGCAGGGATGTCTGGGGCCAACGTCCTGACTTTC. Its translation: CASSPAGMSGANVLTF.

This clonotype was detected ten times or more. The chain employs TRBV5-1 and TRBJ2-1; D could derive from TRBD1 or TRBD2 (6 bases each). From germline, CDR1 is SGHRS and CDR2 YFSETQ. This CDR3 spans 17 amino acids. V was trimmed by 0 bases and J by 3 bases, leaving 16 bases between them. The CDR3 sequence is CASSLVVGGTIYNEQFF. In DNA, the CDR3 is TGCGCCAGCAGCTTGGTCGTGGGCGGGACAATCTACAATGAGCAGTTCTTC.

J is TRBJ1-3 and V is TRBV3-1, with TRBD1 as a possible D gene (5 bases). V lost 4 bases and J lost 4, with 8 bases in between. The V gene's germline CDR1 is LGHDT and CDR2 YNNKEL (reference sequence). This CDR3 is built from 13 residues. The CDR3 DNA sequence: TGTGCCAGCAGCCGGAAGGGGGGAAACACCATATATTTT. It translates to CASSRKGGNTIYF.

This clonotype was observed a few times. The chain uses TRBV20-1 and TRBJ1-2, with a weak D call TRBD1 (6 bases). The CDR3 extends over 14 amino acids. CDR1 and CDR2 (germline): DFQATT, SNEGSKA (reference sequence). The ends were cut back, 4 bases at V and 4 bases at J, with 16 bases in the middle. CDR3 coding DNA: TGCAGTGCTACCGAGGGGGGGCAGATCTATGGCTACACCTTC. The encoded protein is CSATEGGQIYGYTF.

For this clonotype: A much larger clone sits a single nucleotide away, making a read error possible. The chain combines TRBV7-3 with TRBJ2-2; 7 bases fit TRBD2. From germline, CDR1 is SGHTA and CDR2 FQGTGA. Trimming at V came to 6 bases and at J to 3 bases, leaving 7 bases not matched to a gene. This CDR3 region has 15 residues. CDR3 bases: TGTGCCAGCAGACAAGGGAGCGGGGACACCGGGGAGCTGTTTTTT. Encoded protein: CASRQGSGDTGELFF.

Ten or more counts support this clonotype. The chain combines TRBV20-1 with TRBJ2-3; 9 positions agree with TRBD2. This CDR3 spans 16 amino acids. The germline CDR1 and CDR2 sequences are DFQATT and SNEGSKA (reference sequence). V lost 6 bases and J lost 0; bases outside the gene matches: 10. In DNA form, the CDR3 reads TGCAGTGCGAAGCCCCCAGCGGGAGGAAGCACAGATACGCAGTATTTT. Protein product: CSAKPPAGGSTDTQYF.

The J gene is TRBJ2-2, the V gene TRBV5-1; TRBD2 matches 11 bases. The germline CDR1 and CDR2 sequences are SGHRS and YFSETQ. This CDR3 has 15 amino acids. V lost 6 bases and J lost 1; bases outside the gene matches: 2. The CDR3 here is CASKGLAGNTGELFF. The CDR3 nucleotides are TGCGCCAGCAAAGGACTAGCGGGGAACACCGGGGAGCTGTTTTTT.

The sample holds many counts of this clonotype. V and J are TRBV18 and TRBJ2-1; D remains ambiguous. From germline, CDR1 is KGHSH and CDR2 LQKENI. This CDR3 has 12 amino acids. Trimming took off 6 bases at V and 15 bases at J, with 18 bases between the two ends. CDR3 sequence: CASSSIEGLPFF. In nucleotides, the CDR3 is TGTGCCAGCTCTTCCATAGAAGGGTTGCCGTTCTTC.

In this sample, this clonotype turned up once. A single base separates this from a much larger clone, so it may be a read error. The chain recombines TRBV7-9 with TRBJ1-1, with a weak D call TRBD1 (5 bases). Germline V lookup: CDR1 SEHNR, CDR2 FQNEAQ (reference sequence). Deletions cut 11 bases from V and 4 bases from J, with 14 bases between. This CDR3 has 12 amino acids. In DNA, the CDR3 is TGTGCCGGCGACAGTCCAGGCACTGAAGCTTTCTTT. Protein: CAGDSPGTEAFF. Full variable domain (missing parts from reference TRBV7-9 and TRBJ1-1): DTGVSQNPRHKITKRGQNVTFRCDPISEHNRLYWYRQTLGQGPEFLTYFQNEAQLEKSRLLSDRFSAERPKGSFSTLEIQRTEQGDSAMYLCAGDSPGTEAFFGQGTRLTVV.

This clonotype was observed many times. The chain combines TRBV10-3 with TRBJ2-5; no firm D call. Trimming removed 10 bases from V and 3 bases from J, with 15 bases in between. This CDR3 is 13 amino acids long. CDR1 and CDR2 from the germline V gene are ENHRY and SYGVKD. The CDR3 reads CATQGTDKETQYF. In nucleotides, the CDR3 is TGTGCCACTCAAGGAACAGACAAAGAGACCCAGTACTTC.

This clonotype came up a few times. The chain uses TRBV11-2 and TRBJ2-1; D might be TRBD2 (5 bases). V dropped 5 bases and J dropped 1 base, with 15 bases sitting between them. CDR1 is SGHAT and CDR2 is FQNNGV in the germline V gene. The CDR3 has 16 amino acids. DNA of the CDR3: TGTGCCAGCAGCCCCCGCGGGTCGACATCCTACAATGAGCAGTTCTTC. It is translated as CASSPRGSTSYNEQFF.